The T cell receptor beta chain described here comes from a study of metastatic and nonmetastatic thyroid tumors. Whole-study context: A comparison of repertoires was made across blood and tumor or nodule tissue from malignant and benign thyroid patients. Study outcomes and limitations: Malignant thyroid tumors reportedly had TCR beta diversity that was significantly higher than in benign nodules, in blood and tumor.

Using MiXCR, TCRdb re-called clones from the PCR reads. The sample yields roughly 81,000 clones, over 8.5% seen once. All patients were treatment-naive before thyroid surgery. The germline gives CDR1 GTSNPN, CDR2 SVGIG (reference sequence). The CDR3 has 15 amino acids. V was cut by 2 bases and J by 4 bases, with 15 bases left in between. With regard to this clone: Its specificity is not known.

Source material: blood. The J gene is TRBJ1-5, the V gene TRBV30; D might be TRBD1 (5 bases). The sequence derives from a female donor with papillary thyroid cancer or a benign thyroid nodule (not recorded which). Some clones in this sample may be carry-over from other donors' samples. The chain's CDR3 is CAWSTSGETNQPQHF. The CDR3 DNA is TGTGCCTGGAGTACCTCGGGGGAGACTAATCAGCCCCAGCATTTT.